The 19 T cell receptor beta chains listed next were all sequenced from one sample in a study of T cell responses to AZD1222 COVID-19 vaccine. The data were produced by immunoSEQ multiplex PCR, yet TCRdb's version contains in-frame clones alone and is incomplete. The top ten clones hold 1.5% to 2% of a sample with over 150,000 clones, around 94% of them seen once. The sample was peripheral blood, taken 28 days after the second AZD1222 dose. The origin of the receptors is an adult who received the AZD1222 COVID-19 vaccine.

The chain joins TRBV4-3 to TRBJ2-7; no clear D gene. The CDR3 covers 16 residues. Germline lookup yields CDR1 LGHNA and CDR2 YSLEER. V lost 1 base to trimming and J lost 2 bases, with 15 bases between them. The CDR3 coding sequence is TGCGCCAGCAGCCAAGTATCGGGCCCCGTCCCCTACGAGCAGTACTTC. This encodes CASSQVSGPVPYEQYF.

This rearrangement joins TRBV18 to TRBJ1-3; 9 bases are shared with TRBD1. From germline, CDR1 is KGHSH and CDR2 LQKENI. This CDR3 has 15 amino acids. Trimming cost V 3 bases and J 5 bases; bases outside gene matches: 5. In DNA form, the CDR3 reads TGTGCCAGCTCACCCCCGGGACAGGGACGAAACACCATATATTTT. Protein product: CASSPPGQGRNTIYF.

The gene calls are TRBV10-2 and TRBJ2-7, with 9 positions matching TRBD1. The CDR3 totals 17 residues. CDR1 is WSHSY and CDR2 is SAAADI in the germline V gene. The junction had 14 bases not matched to a gene; V was cut back by 8 bases and J by 0 bases. CDR3 sequence (DNA): TGCGCCAGCCTGAGCCCCCTACAGGGGGCGTCCTCCTACGAGCAGTACTTC. Residues: CASLSPLQGASSYEQYF.

This chain connects TRBV3-1 (or the pseudogene TRBV3-2) to TRBJ1-1, with a weak D call TRBD1 (5 bases). CDR1 is LGHDT, CDR2 YNNKEL, per germline (reference sequence). This CDR3 is built from 15 residues. V was clipped by 5 bases and J by 2 bases, with 15 bases between them. CDR3 region: CASSLIGTPNTEAFF. The CDR3 region has the DNA TGTGCCAGCAGCTTAATCGGGACTCCTAACACTGAAGCTTTCTTT.

The chain has TRBV6-5 and TRBJ1-2, with D unresolved. Germline V gene sequence: CDR1 MNHEY, CDR2 SVGAGI. V was clipped by 5 bases and J by 13 bases, with 17 bases between them. There are 12 residues in the CDR3. CDR3 loop: CASSKTAPPPTF. The DNA for the CDR3 is TGTGCCAGCAGTAAGACTGCCCCTCCCCCCACCTTC.

V is TRBV6-6 and J is TRBJ2-1; maybe TRBD2 (5 bases). The length of the CDR3 is 15 residues. Germline V gene sequence: CDR1 MNHNY, CDR2 SVGAGI (reference sequence). V was trimmed by 2 bases and J by 5 bases, leaving 13 bases between them. CDR3 loop: CASSYPITRDNEQFF. In DNA form, the CDR3 reads TGTGCCAGCAGTTACCCGATCACGAGGGACAATGAGCAGTTCTTC.

The sample holds a few counts of this clone. The chain is built from TRBV3-1 (or the pseudogene TRBV3-2) and TRBJ2-3, with TRBD2 matching over 9 bases. CDR1 LGHDT and CDR2 YNNKEL come from the germline V gene (reference sequence). This CDR3 comprises 15 residues. J gave up 2 bases and V 1 base, and 1 base lay outside the gene matches. The CDR3 region has the DNA TGTGCCAGCAGCCAAGGCGGGGGGGTCACAGATACGCAGTATTTT. It codes for CASSQGGGVTDTQYF.

The chain carries TRBV7-8 and TRBJ1-6, with D possibly matching TRBD1 (5 bases). The germline gives CDR1 SGHVS, CDR2 FQNEAQ. V lost 1 base and J 7 bases, leaving 14 bases between the germline ends. The CDR3 runs to 16 residues. CDR3 sequence reads: CASSLDGRQGNSPLHF. The CDR3 DNA sequence: TGTGCCAGCAGCTTAGATGGTCGGCAGGGCAATTCACCCCTCCACTTT.

V is TRBV5-6 and J is TRBJ2-7, with D maybe TRBD2 (7 bases). Germline CDR1 reads SGHDT; CDR2 reads YYEEEE. The CDR3 runs to 16 residues. V was shortened by 0 bases and J by 3 bases, with 16 bases between the two germline ends. CDR3 amino acids: CASSLALGRGVYEQYF. The DNA for the CDR3 is TGTGCCAGCAGCTTGGCCTTAGGGAGGGGGGTCTACGAGCAGTACTTC.

V and J are TRBV15 and TRBJ1-3, with D possibly being TRBD1 (5 bases). The V end lost 6 bases, the J end lost 4 bases, and 10 bases lay between the germline ends. Per the germline V gene, CDR1 is LNHNV and CDR2 is YYDKDF (reference sequence). The CDR3 sequence is 13 residues long. In nucleotides, the CDR3 is TGTGCCACCAGAGGGACCTCCGGAAACACCATATATTTT. Its protein product is CATRGTSGNTIYF. Drawing the rest from reference TRBV15 and TRBJ1-3, the complete variable domain is DAMVIQNPRYQVTQFGKPVTLSCSQTLNHNVMYWYQQKSSQAPKLLFHYYDKDFNNEADTPDNFQSRRPNTSFCFLDIRSPGLGDTAMYLCATRGTSGNTIYFGEGSWLTVV.

V and J are TRBV18 and TRBJ1-1; perhaps TRBD1 as D (6 bases). The CDR3 has 19 residues. CDR1 KGHSH and CDR2 LQKENI come from the germline V gene. V lost 1 base and J lost 10, with 31 bases in between. This chain's CDR3 is CASSPRRPGQTSGRVRAFF. CDR3 nucleotides: TGTGCCAGCTCACCACGTAGACCGGGACAAACCTCCGGTCGGGTCCGAGCTTTCTTT.

The CDR3 here is CASSSSGGSREQYF. In DNA form, the CDR3 reads TGCGCCAGCAGCTCTAGCGGGGGCTCTAGGGAGCAGTACTTC. This rearrangement joins TRBV5-1 to TRBJ2-7, with 10 bases identical to TRBD2. This CDR3 is built from 14 residues. Germline assignment: CDR1 SGHRS and CDR2 YFSETQ. V was clipped by 3 bases and J by 7 bases; unmatched bases: 7.

The chain joins TRBV6-1 to TRBJ1-3, with TRBD1 as a possible D gene (6 bases). CDR3 length: 18 amino acids. Trimming shortened V by 0 bases and J by 0 bases, and 15 bases separated the two germline ends. Per the germline V gene, CDR1 is MNHNS and CDR2 is SASEGT. CDR3 protein: CASSEAVPGHHSGNTIYF. CDR3 bases: TGTGCCAGCAGTGAAGCGGTTCCGGGACATCACTCTGGAAACACCATATATTTT.

This rearrangement joins TRBV18 to TRBJ1-4, with D perhaps TRBD1 (6 bases). CDR3 size: 14 residues. V lost 3 bases and J 5 bases, leaving 10 bases between the germline ends. Germline V CDR1 and CDR2: KGHSH, LQKENI. The CDR3 region is CASSPGGQNEKLFF. CDR3 nucleotide sequence: TGTGCCAGCTCACCGGGGGGGCAAAATGAAAAACTGTTTTTT.

V and J are TRBV19 and TRBJ2-4; D ambiguous. The germline gives CDR1 LNHDA, CDR2 SQIVND (reference sequence). The CDR3 sequence is 12 residues long. Trimming shortened V by 5 bases and J by 4 bases, and 6 bases separated the two germline ends. This CDR3 is CASSWGKNIQYF. In DNA form, the CDR3 reads TGTGCCAGTAGTTGGGGAAAAAACATTCAGTACTTC.

V is TRBV28 and J is TRBJ1-3, with no clear D. V lost 3 bases to trimming and J lost 4 bases, with 7 bases between them. Germline values: CDR1 MDHEN, CDR2 SYDVKM. This CDR3 has 13 residues. The CDR3 DNA follows: TGTGCCAGCAGTTTGGCGGGAGGAAACACCATATATTTT. Protein product: CASSLAGGNTIYF.

The gene calls are TRBV7-2 and TRBJ1-6; 7 bases agree with TRBD1. Germline values: CDR1 SGHTA, CDR2 FQGNSA. V shed 2 bases, J shed 7 bases, and the junction held 5 bases outside the gene matches. This CDR3 contains 15 residues. CDR3 coding DNA: TGTGCCAGCAGCTTACAAGGGACAGCCAATTCACCCCTCCACTTT. Protein sequence: CASSLQGTANSPLHF.

The rearrangement uses TRBV11-3 and TRBJ1-1; a possible D gene is TRBD1 (5 bases). Between the trimmed V and J ends, which lost 1 base and 10 bases, there was a span of 16 bases. The germline gives CDR1 SGHNT, CDR2 YENEEA. The CDR3 runs 14 residues. DNA of the CDR3: TGTGCCAGCAGCTTAGTTGCAGGGCCTCTGGGAGCTTTCTTT. Its protein product is CASSLVAGPLGAFF.

This rearrangement joins TRBV27 to TRBJ1-3; 7 bases match TRBD1. Germline V gene sequence: CDR1 MNHEY, CDR2 SMNVEV (reference sequence). The CDR3 runs to 13 residues. With 8 bases clipped from V and 4 bases from J, the junction kept 5 bases outside the gene matches. The CDR3 coding sequence is TGTGCCAGCGCCAGGGGGATCGGAAACACCATATATTTT. This encodes CASARGIGNTIYF.